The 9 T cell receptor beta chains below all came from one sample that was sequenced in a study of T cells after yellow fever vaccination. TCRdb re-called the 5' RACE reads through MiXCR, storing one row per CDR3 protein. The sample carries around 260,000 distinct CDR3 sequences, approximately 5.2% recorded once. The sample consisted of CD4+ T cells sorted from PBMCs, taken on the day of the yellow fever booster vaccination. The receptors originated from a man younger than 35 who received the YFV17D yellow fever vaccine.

The CDR3 loop is CASSSRTPGNQPQHF. The CDR3 region has the DNA TGTGCCAGCAGTTCTCGCACCCCAGGCAATCAGCCCCAGCATTTT. This chain links TRBV6-6 with TRBJ1-5; D is undetermined. The CDR3 runs to 15 residues. V lost 4 bases and J lost 2, with 12 bases in between. Germline-derived CDR1 and CDR2 are MNHNY and SVGAGI (reference sequence).

CDR3 sequence (DNA): TGTGCCAGCAGTGGGCAAGCTCCCGTGACCGGTGGCTACACCTTC. Translated, it gives CASSGQAPVTGGYTF. The rearrangement joins TRBV2 to TRBJ1-2, with D unclear. Germline V gene lookup returns CDR1 SNHLY and CDR2 FYNNEI. V lost 4 bases and J lost 7, with 19 bases in between. The CDR3 runs 15 residues.

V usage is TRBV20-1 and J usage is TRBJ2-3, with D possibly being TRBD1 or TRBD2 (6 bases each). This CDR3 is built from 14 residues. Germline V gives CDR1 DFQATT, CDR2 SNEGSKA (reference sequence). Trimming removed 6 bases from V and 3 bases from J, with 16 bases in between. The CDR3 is CSALRQGRTDTQYF. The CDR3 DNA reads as TGCAGTGCCCTAAGGCAGGGGAGGACAGATACGCAGTATTTT.

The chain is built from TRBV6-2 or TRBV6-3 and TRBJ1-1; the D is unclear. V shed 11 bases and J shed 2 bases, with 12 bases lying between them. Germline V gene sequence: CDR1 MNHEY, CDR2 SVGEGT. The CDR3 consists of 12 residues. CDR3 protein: CAVGRINTEAFF. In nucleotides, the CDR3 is TGTGCCGTCGGCAGGATTAACACTGAAGCTTTCTTT.

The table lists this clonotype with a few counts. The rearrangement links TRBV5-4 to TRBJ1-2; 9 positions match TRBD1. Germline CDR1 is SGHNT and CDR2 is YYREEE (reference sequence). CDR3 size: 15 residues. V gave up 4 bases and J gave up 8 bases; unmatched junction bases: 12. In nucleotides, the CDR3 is TGTGCCAGCAGCGGGACGGACAGGGGCGAGGGGGGCTACACCTTC. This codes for CASSGTDRGEGGYTF.

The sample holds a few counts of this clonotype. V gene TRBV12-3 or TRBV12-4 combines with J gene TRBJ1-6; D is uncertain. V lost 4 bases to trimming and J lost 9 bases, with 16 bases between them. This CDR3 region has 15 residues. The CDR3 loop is CASSSSGVLSSPLHF. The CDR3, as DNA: TGTGCCAGCAGTTCCAGCGGGGTACTTAGTTCACCCCTCCACTTT.

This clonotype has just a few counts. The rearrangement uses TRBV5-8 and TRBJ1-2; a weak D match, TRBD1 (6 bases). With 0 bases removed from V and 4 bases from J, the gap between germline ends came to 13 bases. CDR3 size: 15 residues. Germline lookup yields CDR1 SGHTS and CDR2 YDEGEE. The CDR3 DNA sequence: TGTGCCAGCAGCTTGGGGGGGGCCTATCCCTATGGCTACACCTTC. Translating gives CASSLGGAYPYGYTF.

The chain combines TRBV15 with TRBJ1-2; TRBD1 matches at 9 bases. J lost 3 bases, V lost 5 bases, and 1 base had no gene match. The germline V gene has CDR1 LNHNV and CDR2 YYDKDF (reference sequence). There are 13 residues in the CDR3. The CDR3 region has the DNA TGTGCCACCAGCCGGACAGGGGACTATGGCTACACCTTC. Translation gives CATSRTGDYGYTF.

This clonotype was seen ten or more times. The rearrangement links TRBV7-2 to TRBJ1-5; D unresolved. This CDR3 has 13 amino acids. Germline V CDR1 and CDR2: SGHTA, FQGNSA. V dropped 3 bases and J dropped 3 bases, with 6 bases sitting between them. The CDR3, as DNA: TGTGCCAGCAGCTTCCAGGCCAATCAGCCCCAGCATTTT. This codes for CASSFQANQPQHF.